One sample yielded the 22 T cell receptor beta chains listed below, sequenced in a study of B cell selection in AIRE deficiency (dated by TCRdb to about 2019). Library preparation was by the immunoSEQ multiplex PCR assay. Entries here come from immuneACCESS through TCRdb and include only in-frame sequences with V and J called. Some clones fail to appear in such tables; in the studies checked, an unresolved V gene covers under half of the shortfall, and the cause of the remainder is unknown. A total of around 14,000 clones appear in this sample, around 93% of them only once. 0.8% to 1.2% of the sample is in the top ten clones. For sorting, regulatory T cells were defined as CD4+CD25hiCD127low/negative cells. What was sequenced was Tregs sorted from PBMCs. These receptors were obtained from a human donor with AIRE deficiency.

CDR3 in amino acids: CASSLGPTGLAGAGYEQYF. Here the CDR3 DNA reads TGTGCCAGCAGCTTGGGCCCGACGGGACTAGCGGGAGCAGGCTACGAGCAGTACTTC. The rearrangement links TRBV5-4 to TRBJ2-7; 14 nucleotides agree with TRBD2. This CDR3 region has 19 residues. Germline V CDR1 and CDR2: SGHNT, YYREEE (reference sequence). J gave up 3 bases and V 0 bases, and 11 bases lay outside the gene matches.

This CDR3 is CASSPRFFGGSYTGELFF. The CDR3 nucleotides are TGTGCCAGCTCACCACGATTCTTCGGCGGGAGTTATACCGGGGAGCTGTTTTTT. The chain combines TRBV18 with TRBJ2-2, with TRBD2 identical over 7 bases. CDR1 is KGHSH and CDR2 is LQKENI in the germline V gene. This CDR3 has 18 amino acids. V trimming: 1 base; J trimming: 5 bases; junction bases outside the gene matches: 13. Filled out from reference TRBV18 and TRBJ2-2, the complete variable domain reads NAGVMQNPRHLVRRRGQEARLRCSPMKGHSHVYWYRQLPEEGLKFMVYLQKENIIDESGMPKERFSAEFPKEGPSILRIQQVVRGDSAAYFCASSPRFFGGSYTGELFFGEGSRLTVL.

The chain has TRBV7-2 and TRBJ2-1, with 7 bases lining up with TRBD1. V lost 3 bases and J lost 1; bases outside the gene matches: 3. The CDR3 runs 15 residues. Germline CDR1 reads SGHTA; CDR2 reads FQGNSA. CDR3 coding DNA: TGTGCCAGCAGCTTCCGGGACAGATCCTACAATGAGCAGTTCTTC. It is translated as CASSFRDRSYNEQFF.

This chain uses TRBV15 with TRBJ1-5, with TRBD1 matching over 7 bases. Germline lookup yields CDR1 LNHNV and CDR2 YYDKDF (reference sequence). The CDR3 spans 18 residues. The V gene end was trimmed by 1 base and the J gene end by 0 bases; junction bases not matched to a gene: 9. The CDR3 nucleotides read TGTGCCACCAGCAGAGGCGGGACAGTTTCTTATAGCAATCAGCCCCAGCATTTT. It translates to CATSRGGTVSYSNQPQHF.

The chain combines TRBV28 with TRBJ1-1; D remains ambiguous. This CDR3 has 12 residues. Germline CDR1 MDHEN, CDR2 SYDVKM. The V end lost 9 bases, the J end lost 5 bases, and 13 bases lay between the germline ends. CDR3 loop: CASKTTETEAFF. The CDR3 DNA reads TGTGCCAGTAAAACTACGGAGACTGAAGCTTTCTTT.

The J gene is TRBJ1-1, the V gene TRBV7-3, with D perhaps matching TRBD1 (6 bases). The length of the CDR3 is 14 residues. Trimming removed 1 base at V and 1 base at J, with 7 bases between. In germline, CDR1 is SGHTA, CDR2 FQGTGA. The CDR3 nucleotides read TGTGCCAGCAGCTTAAAGGGACAGAACACTGAAGCTTTCTTT. It encodes CASSLKGQNTEAFF.

The gene calls are TRBV28 and TRBJ2-6; no clear D gene. With 5 bases removed from V and 0 bases from J, the gap between germline ends came to 8 bases. The CDR3 totals 15 residues. Germline V gene data show CDR1 as MDHEN and CDR2 as SYDVKM. The CDR3 region has the DNA TGTGCCAGCAGTCCGGCCGACTCTGGGGCCAACGTCCTGACTTTC. This translates into CASSPADSGANVLTF.

The chain combines TRBV6-5 with TRBJ2-3; D might be TRBD1 (5 bases). Per the germline V gene, CDR1 is MNHEY and CDR2 is SVGAGI. The CDR3 has 14 residues. With 4 bases removed from V and 3 bases from J, the gap between germline ends came to 11 bases. CDR3 in DNA: TGTGCCAGCAGTTCAGGGATAGTGACAGATACGCAGTATTTT. The encoded protein is CASSSGIVTDTQYF.

The V gene is TRBV5-1, the J gene TRBJ2-7; the match to TRBD1 covers 8 bases. V shed 0 bases, J shed 4 bases, and the junction held 3 bases outside the gene matches. Germline assignment: CDR1 SGHRS and CDR2 YFSETQ. The CDR3 spans 14 residues. The CDR3 nucleotides are TGCGCCAGCAGCTTGGGACGACAGGGGTACGAGCAGTACTTC. Its protein is CASSLGRQGYEQYF.

The chain employs TRBV13 and TRBJ1-3; unclear D gene. The CDR3 is made up of 16 amino acids. V was trimmed by 0 bases and J by 0 bases, leaving 9 bases between them. CDR1 and CDR2 from the germline V gene are PRHDT and FYEKMQ (reference sequence). The CDR3 DNA is TGTGCCAGCAGCTTAGGAGGGCGGTTCTCTGGAAACACCATATATTTT. Protein: CASSLGGRFSGNTIYF.

The V call is TRBV28, the J call TRBJ1-3; 7 bases map to TRBD1. The V segment lost 3 bases and the J segment 1 base; nucleotides outside the gene matches: 3. From germline, CDR1 is MDHEN and CDR2 SYDVKM. CDR3 length equals 15 residues. The CDR3 protein is CASSFRGLSGNTIYF. The CDR3 DNA reads as TGTGCCAGCAGTTTTAGGGGGCTTTCTGGAAACACCATATATTTT.

This rearrangement joins TRBV9 to TRBJ2-7, with D maybe TRBD2 (7 bases). Germline loops: CDR1 SGDLS, CDR2 YYNGEE. CDR3 length equals 15 residues. The V and J ends lost 0 bases and 2 bases respectively, with 12 bases between them. The CDR3 reads CASSVVGGGTYEQYF. In DNA form, the CDR3 reads TGTGCCAGCAGCGTAGTAGGGGGAGGGACCTACGAGCAGTACTTC. The full variable domain, rest sourced from reference TRBV9 and TRBJ2-7, is DSGVTQTPKHLITATGQRVTLRCSPRSGDLSVYWYQQSLDQGLQFLIQYYNGEERAKGNILERFSAQQFPDLHSELNLSSLELGDSALYFCASSVVGGGTYEQYFGPGTRLTVT.

The J gene is TRBJ1-6, the V gene TRBV6-6; 9 bases match TRBD1. The CDR3 has 14 amino acids. The junction had 5 bases not matched to a gene; V was cut back by 4 bases and J by 10 bases. The germline V gene has CDR1 MNHNY and CDR2 SVGAGI (reference sequence). The CDR3, as DNA: TGTGCCAGCAGTTCACAGGGGGCCGGATCACCCCTCCACTTT. Amino acid sequence: CASSSQGAGSPLHF.

The chain carries TRBV11-3 and TRBJ1-1; D perhaps matches TRBD1 (5 bases). V shed 4 bases and J shed 11 bases, with 17 bases lying between them. CDR1 SGHNT and CDR2 YENEEA come from the germline V gene. The CDR3 contains 13 residues. The DNA for the CDR3 is TGTGCCAGCAGCTCATTTGCAGGGACTCGGGCTTTCTTT. Protein product: CASSSFAGTRAFF.

V usage is TRBV11-2 and J usage is TRBJ2-2; TRBD1 matches at 8 bases. Trimming at V came to 6 bases and at J to 1 base, leaving 4 bases not matched to a gene. The germline V gene has CDR1 SGHAT and CDR2 FQNNGV. The CDR3 consists of 15 residues. The CDR3 region has the DNA TGTGCCAGCAGGGCCGGGACAGGGAACACCGGGGAGCTGTTTTTT. Protein: CASRAGTGNTGELFF.

The CDR3 DNA follows: TGTGCCAGCAGCTTAGCCGGGACAGTGAACACTGAAGCTTTCTTT. Protein: CASSLAGTVNTEAFF. V gene TRBV7-2 combines with J gene TRBJ1-1; 7 nucleotides line up with TRBD1. The J segment lost 0 bases and the V segment lost 0 bases, leaving 1 base of the junction unmatched. The germline gives CDR1 SGHTA, CDR2 FQGNSA. CDR3 length equals 15 residues. The whole variable domain, filled in from reference TRBV7-2 and TRBJ1-1, reads GAGVSQSPSNKVTEKGKDVELRCDPISGHTALYWYRQSLGQGLEFLIYFQGNSAPDKSGLPSDRFSAERTGGSVSTLTIQRTQQEDSAVYLCASSLAGTVNTEAFFGQGTRLTVV.

This rearrangement joins TRBV5-1 to TRBJ2-7; unclear D gene. Looked up from germline, CDR1 is SGHRS and CDR2 is YFSETQ. This CDR3 spans 13 amino acids. V was shortened by 5 bases and J by 0 bases, with 9 bases between the two germline ends. The CDR3 nucleotides read TGCGCCAGCAGAAAGGAGCCCTCCTACGAGCAGTACTTC. Encoded protein: CASRKEPSYEQYF.

The chain carries TRBV6-1 and TRBJ1-5, with D hard to call. The germline CDR1 and CDR2 sequences are MNHNS and SASEGT. V was cut by 3 bases and J by 4 bases, with 7 bases left in between. This CDR3 region has 13 residues. CDR3 amino acids: CASSDSANQPQHF. Here the CDR3 DNA reads TGTGCCAGCAGTGACTCTGCGAATCAGCCCCAGCATTTT.

V is TRBV21-1 and J is TRBJ2-3; TRBD1 is taken as the D call from the table, unchecked against the DNA. TRBV21-1 has pseudogene status. This CDR3 comprises 15 residues. DNA for the CDR3: TGTGCCAGCAGCAAAGCGCTAGACAGGGGGCATACGCAGTATTTT. This codes for CASSKALDRGHTQYF.

The chain uses TRBV30 and TRBJ2-3; TRBD2 agrees at 8 bases. Trimming took 1 base from V and 13 from J; bases not matched to a gene: 7. This CDR3 is built from 12 residues. The germline gives CDR1 GTSNPN, CDR2 SVGIG (reference sequence). The CDR3 loop reads CAWSAGTSKKYF. CDR3 bases: TGTGCCTGGAGTGCCGGGACTAGTAAAAAGTATTTT.

The chain links TRBV5-6 to TRBJ1-2, with unresolved D. V was clipped by 2 bases and J by 4 bases, with 15 bases between them. This CDR3 region has 15 residues. CDR1 is SGHDT and CDR2 is YYEEEE in the germline V gene. CDR3 region: CASSLYAGIGYGYTF. DNA for the CDR3: TGTGCCAGCAGCTTATACGCGGGGATCGGCTATGGCTACACCTTC.

The chain combines TRBV6-5 with TRBJ1-5; D is undetermined. This CDR3 spans 16 amino acids. Germline V gives CDR1 MNHEY, CDR2 SVGAGI. With 0 bases removed from V and 0 bases from J, the gap between germline ends came to 9 bases. The DNA of the CDR3 is TGTGCCAGCAGTTACTCGAGTCGGGCTAGCAATCAGCCCCAGCATTTT. It is translated as CASSYSSRASNQPQHF.